This TCR beta chain emerged from a study of blood T cell repertoires in COVID-19. About the research overall: Whether acute or convalescent, the COVID-19 samples came from the United States, Italy and Spain.

Per the study methods: Nucleated cell counts were estimated from reference gene primer amplification. Here immunoSEQ multiplex PCR was the method, and the copy in TCRdb shows in-frame clones only, minus some. V, J and clone size were drawn from that table, and D and trimming were deduced from the DNA. The sample has 190,000 or so clones; 94% are singletons. J gave up 1 base and V 2 bases, and 12 bases lay outside the gene matches. The length of the CDR3 is 20 residues. In germline, CDR1 is LGHDT, CDR2 YNNKEL (reference sequence). Sequencing was performed on peripheral blood. This TCR came from a man younger than 45 with COVID-19, enrolled during active disease. This chain connects TRBV3-1 (or the pseudogene TRBV3-2) to TRBJ2-2; 11 nucleotides agree with TRBD1. DNA of the CDR3: TGTGCCAGCAGCCAATCCGGTCTCGGACAGGGGGCTTGGAACACCGGGGAGCTGTTTTTT. Its translation: CASSQSGLGQGAWNTGELFF.